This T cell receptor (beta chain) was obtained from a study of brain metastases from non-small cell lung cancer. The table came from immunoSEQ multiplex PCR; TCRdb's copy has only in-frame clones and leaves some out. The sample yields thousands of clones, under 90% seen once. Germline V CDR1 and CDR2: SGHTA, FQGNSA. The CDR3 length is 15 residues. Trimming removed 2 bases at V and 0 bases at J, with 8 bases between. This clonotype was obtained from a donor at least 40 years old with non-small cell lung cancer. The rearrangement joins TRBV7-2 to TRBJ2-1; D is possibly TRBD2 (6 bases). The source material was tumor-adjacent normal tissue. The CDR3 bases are TGTGCCAGCAGCTTATTAGCGGCCTCCTACAATGAGCAGTTCTTC. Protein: CASSLLAASYNEQFF.